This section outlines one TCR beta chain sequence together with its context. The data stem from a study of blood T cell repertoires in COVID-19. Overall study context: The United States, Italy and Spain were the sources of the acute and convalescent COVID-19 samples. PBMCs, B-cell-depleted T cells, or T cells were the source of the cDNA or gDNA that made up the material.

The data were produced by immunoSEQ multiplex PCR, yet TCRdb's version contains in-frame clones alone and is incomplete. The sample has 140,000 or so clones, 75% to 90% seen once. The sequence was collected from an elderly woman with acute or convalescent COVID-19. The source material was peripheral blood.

CDR3 loop: CASSLNAGLGTEAFF. CDR3 DNA: TGTGCCAGCAGCTTAAACGCAGGGTTAGGCACTGAAGCTTTCTTT. The chain recombines TRBV7-8 with TRBJ1-1, with a tentative D call TRBD1 (5 bases). Trimming pared 2 bases from V and 4 bases from J, leaving 14 bases between. This CDR3 has 15 residues. The germline gives CDR1 SGHVS, CDR2 FQNEAQ.